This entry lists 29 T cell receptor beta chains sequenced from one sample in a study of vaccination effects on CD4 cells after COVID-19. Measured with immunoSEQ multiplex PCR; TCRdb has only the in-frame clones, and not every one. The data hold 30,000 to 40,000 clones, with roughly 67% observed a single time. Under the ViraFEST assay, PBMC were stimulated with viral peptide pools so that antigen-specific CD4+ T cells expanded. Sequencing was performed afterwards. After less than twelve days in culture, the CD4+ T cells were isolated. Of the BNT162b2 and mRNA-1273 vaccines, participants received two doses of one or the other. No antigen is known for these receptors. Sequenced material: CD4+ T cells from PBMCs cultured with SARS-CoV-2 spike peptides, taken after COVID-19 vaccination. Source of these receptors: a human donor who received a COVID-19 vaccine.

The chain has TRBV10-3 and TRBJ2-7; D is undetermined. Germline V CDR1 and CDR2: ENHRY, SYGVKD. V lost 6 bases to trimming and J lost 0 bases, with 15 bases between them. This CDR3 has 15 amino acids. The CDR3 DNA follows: TGTGCCATCAGCGTGGGCAGCCCGAGCTCCTACGAGCAGTACTTC. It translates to CAISVGSPSSYEQYF.

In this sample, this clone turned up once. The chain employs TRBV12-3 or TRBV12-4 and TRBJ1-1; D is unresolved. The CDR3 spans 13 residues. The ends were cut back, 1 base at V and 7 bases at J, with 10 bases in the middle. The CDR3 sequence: CASSLGYLGEAFF. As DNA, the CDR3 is TGTGCCAGCAGTTTAGGATACCTCGGTGAAGCTTTCTTT.

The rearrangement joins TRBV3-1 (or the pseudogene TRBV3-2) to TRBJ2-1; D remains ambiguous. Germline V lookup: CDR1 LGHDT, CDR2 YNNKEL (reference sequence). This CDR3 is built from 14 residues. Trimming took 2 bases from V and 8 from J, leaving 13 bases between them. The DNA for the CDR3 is TGTGCCAGCAGCCAAATAAAGGCTAGGTATGAGCAGTTCTTC. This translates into CASSQIKARYEQFF.

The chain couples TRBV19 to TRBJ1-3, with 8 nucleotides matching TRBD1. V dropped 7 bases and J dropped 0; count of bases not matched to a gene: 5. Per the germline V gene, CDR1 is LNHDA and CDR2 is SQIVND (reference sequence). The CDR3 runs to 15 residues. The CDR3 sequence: CASNPTGDSGNTIYF. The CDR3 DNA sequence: TGTGCCAGTAACCCGACAGGGGACTCTGGAAACACCATATATTTT.

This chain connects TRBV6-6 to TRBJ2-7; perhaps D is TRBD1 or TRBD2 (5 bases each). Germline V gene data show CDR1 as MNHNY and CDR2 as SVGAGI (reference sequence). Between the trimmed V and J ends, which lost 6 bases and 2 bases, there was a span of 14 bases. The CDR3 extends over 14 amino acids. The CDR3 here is CASRTGTGTYEQYF. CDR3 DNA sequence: TGTGCCAGCAGAACCGGGACGGGAACCTACGAGCAGTACTTC.

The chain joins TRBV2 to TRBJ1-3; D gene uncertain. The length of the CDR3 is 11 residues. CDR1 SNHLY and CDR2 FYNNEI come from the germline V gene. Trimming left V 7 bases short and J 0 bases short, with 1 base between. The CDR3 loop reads CASTSGNTIYF. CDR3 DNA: TGTGCCAGCACCTCTGGAAACACCATATATTTT.

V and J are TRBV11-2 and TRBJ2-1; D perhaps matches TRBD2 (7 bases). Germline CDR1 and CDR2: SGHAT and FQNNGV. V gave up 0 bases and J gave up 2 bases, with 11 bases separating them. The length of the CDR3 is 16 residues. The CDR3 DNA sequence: TGTGCCAGCAGCTTAGATCGGGGGGCCCCCTACAATGAGCAGTTCTTC. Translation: CASSLDRGAPYNEQFF. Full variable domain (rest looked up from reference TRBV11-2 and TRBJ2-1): EAGVAQSPRYKIIEKRQSVAFWCNPISGHATLYWYQQILGQGPKLLIQFQNNGVVDDSQLPKDRFSAERLKGVDSTLKIQPAKLEDSAVYLCASSLDRGAPYNEQFFGPGTRLTVL.

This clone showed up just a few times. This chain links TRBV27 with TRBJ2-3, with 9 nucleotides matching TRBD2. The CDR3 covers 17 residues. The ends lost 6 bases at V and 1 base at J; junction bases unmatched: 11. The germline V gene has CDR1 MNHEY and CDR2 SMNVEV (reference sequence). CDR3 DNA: TGTGCCAGCAGCCTGACTAGCGGTCGAGTCCGCACAGATACGCAGTATTTT. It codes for CASSLTSGRVRTDTQYF.

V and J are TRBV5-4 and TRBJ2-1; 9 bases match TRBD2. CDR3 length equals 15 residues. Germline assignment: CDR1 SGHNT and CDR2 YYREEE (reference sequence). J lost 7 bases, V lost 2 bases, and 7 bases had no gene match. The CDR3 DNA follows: TGTGCCAGCAGCTTTGGCGGGGGGGCTCTAAATGAGCAGTTCTTC. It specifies CASSFGGGALNEQFF.

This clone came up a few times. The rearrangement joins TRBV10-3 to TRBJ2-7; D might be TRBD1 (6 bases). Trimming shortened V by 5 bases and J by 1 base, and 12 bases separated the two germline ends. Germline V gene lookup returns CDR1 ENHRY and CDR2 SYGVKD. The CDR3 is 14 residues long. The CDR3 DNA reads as TGTGCCATCAGTCCGGGACAAGGATCCTACGAGCAGTACTTC. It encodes CAISPGQGSYEQYF.

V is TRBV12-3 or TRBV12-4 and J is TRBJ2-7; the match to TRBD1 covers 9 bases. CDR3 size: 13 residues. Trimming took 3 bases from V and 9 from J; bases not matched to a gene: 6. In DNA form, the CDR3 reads TGTGCCAGCAGTTTTAGGGACAGGGAAATGCAGTACTTC. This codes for CASSFRDREMQYF.

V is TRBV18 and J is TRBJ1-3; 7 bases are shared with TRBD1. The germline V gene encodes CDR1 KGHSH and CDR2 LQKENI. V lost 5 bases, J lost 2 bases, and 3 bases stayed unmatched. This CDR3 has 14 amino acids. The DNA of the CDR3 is TGTGCCAGCTCAGAGGGGGCGACTGGAAACACCATATATTTT. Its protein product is CASSEGATGNTIYF. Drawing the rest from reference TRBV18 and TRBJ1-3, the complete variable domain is NAGVMQNPRHLVRRRGQEARLRCSPMKGHSHVYWYRQLPEEGLKFMVYLQKENIIDESGMPKERFSAEFPKEGPSILRIQQVVRGDSAAYFCASSEGATGNTIYFGEGSWLTVV.

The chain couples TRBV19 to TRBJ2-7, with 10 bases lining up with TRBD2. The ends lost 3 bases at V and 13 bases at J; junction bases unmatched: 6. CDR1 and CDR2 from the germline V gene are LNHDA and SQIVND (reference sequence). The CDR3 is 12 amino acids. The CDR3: CASSITSGALYF. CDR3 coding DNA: TGTGCCAGTAGTATTACTAGCGGGGCCTTATACTTC.

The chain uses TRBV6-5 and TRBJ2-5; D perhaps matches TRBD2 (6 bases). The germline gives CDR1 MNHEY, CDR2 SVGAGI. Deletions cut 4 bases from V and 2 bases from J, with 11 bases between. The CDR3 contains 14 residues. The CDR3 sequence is CASSSAGGQETQYF. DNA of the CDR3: TGTGCCAGCAGTTCAGCGGGTGGGCAAGAGACCCAGTACTTC.

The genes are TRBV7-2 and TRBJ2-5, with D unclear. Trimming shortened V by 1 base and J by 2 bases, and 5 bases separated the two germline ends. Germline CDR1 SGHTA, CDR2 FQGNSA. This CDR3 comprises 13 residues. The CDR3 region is CASSLGFQETQYF. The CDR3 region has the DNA TGTGCCAGCAGCTTAGGTTTTCAAGAGACCCAGTACTTC. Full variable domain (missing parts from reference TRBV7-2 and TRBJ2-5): GAGVSQSPSNKVTEKGKDVELRCDPISGHTALYWYRQSLGQGLEFLIYFQGNSAPDKSGLPSDRFSAERTGGSVSTLTIQRTQQEDSAVYLCASSLGFQETQYFGPGTRLLVL.

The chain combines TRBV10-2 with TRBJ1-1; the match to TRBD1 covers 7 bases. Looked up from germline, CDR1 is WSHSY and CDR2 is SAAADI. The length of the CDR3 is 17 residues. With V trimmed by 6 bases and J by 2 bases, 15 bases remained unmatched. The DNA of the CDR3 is TGCGCCAGCAGGTTCGACCAGGGGGTGGCTCGTAACACTGAAGCTTTCTTT. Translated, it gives CASRFDQGVARNTEAFF.

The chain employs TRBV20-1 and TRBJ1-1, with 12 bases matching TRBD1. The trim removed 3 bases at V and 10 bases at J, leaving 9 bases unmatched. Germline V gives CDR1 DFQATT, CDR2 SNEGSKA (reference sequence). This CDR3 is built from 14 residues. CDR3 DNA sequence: TGCAGTGCTAGTTCTGGGGACAGGGGGCGGGGAGCTTTCTTT. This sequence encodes CSASSGDRGRGAFF.

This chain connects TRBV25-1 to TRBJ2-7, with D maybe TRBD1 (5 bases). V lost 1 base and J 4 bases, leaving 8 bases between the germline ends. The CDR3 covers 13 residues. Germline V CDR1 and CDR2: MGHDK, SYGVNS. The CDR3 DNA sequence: TGTGCCAGCAGTGAATCTGGGGCATACGAGCAGTACTTC. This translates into CASSESGAYEQYF.

The DNA of the CDR3 is TGCAGGGGAGGGGTGGGGACTGAAGCTTTCTTT. Amino acid sequence: CRGGVGTEAFF. The chain uses TRBV20-1 and TRBJ1-1; D might be TRBD1 (5 bases). The CDR3 is 11 amino acids. CDR1 and CDR2 from the germline V gene are DFQATT and SNEGSKA (reference sequence).

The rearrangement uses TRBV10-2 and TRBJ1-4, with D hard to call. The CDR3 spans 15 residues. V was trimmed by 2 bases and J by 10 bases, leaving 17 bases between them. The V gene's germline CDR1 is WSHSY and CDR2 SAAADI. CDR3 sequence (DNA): TGCGCCAGCAGTGAGCCGACAAAGTCGGAATCAAAACTGTTTTTT. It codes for CASSEPTKSESKLFF.

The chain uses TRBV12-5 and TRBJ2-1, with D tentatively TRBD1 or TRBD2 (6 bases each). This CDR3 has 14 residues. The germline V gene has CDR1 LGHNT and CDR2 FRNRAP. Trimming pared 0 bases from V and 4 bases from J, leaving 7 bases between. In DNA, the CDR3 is TGTGCTAGTGGTTTGGTAGGGGGGTACAATGAGCAGTTCTTC. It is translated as CASGLVGGYNEQFF.

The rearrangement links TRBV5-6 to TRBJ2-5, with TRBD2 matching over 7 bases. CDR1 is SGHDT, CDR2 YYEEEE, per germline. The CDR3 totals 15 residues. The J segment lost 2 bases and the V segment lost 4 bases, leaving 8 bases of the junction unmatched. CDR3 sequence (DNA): TGTGCCAGCAGCCACAGCGGGGAACTGCAAGAGACCCAGTACTTC. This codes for CASSHSGELQETQYF.

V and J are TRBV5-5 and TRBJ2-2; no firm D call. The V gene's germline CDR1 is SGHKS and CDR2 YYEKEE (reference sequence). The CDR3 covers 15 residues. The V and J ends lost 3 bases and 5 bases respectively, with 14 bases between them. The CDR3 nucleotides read TGTGCCAGCAGCTCCATGATTACTGGGACCGGGGAGCTGTTTTTT. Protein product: CASSSMITGTGELFF.

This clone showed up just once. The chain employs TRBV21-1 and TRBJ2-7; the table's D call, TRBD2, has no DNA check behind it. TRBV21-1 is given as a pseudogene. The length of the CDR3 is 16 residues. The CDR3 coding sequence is TGTGCCAGCGATGGCCAGCGGGGGGGCAGTTCATCCGAGCAGTACTTC. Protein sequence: CASDGQRGGSSSEQYF.

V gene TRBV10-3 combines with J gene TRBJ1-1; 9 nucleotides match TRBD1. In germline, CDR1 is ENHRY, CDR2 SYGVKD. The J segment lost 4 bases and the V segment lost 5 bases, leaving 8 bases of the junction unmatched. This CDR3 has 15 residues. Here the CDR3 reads CAISRTGEGVTEAFF. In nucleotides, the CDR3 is TGTGCCATCAGTCGGACAGGGGAGGGAGTCACTGAAGCTTTCTTT.

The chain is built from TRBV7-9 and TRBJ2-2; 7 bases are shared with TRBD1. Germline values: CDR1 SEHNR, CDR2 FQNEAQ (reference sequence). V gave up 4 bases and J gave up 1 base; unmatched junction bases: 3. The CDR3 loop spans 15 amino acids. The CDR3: CASSSRDRNTGELFF. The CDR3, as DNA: TGTGCCAGCAGCTCCCGGGACAGGAACACCGGGGAGCTGTTTTTT.

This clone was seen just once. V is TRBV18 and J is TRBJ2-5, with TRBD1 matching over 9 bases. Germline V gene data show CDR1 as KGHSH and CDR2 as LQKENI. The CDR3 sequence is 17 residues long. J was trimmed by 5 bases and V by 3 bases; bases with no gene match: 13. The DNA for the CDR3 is TGTGCCAGCTCACCCCGGCTCGTGACAGGGGGTACGGAGACCCAGTACTTC. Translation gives CASSPRLVTGGTETQYF.

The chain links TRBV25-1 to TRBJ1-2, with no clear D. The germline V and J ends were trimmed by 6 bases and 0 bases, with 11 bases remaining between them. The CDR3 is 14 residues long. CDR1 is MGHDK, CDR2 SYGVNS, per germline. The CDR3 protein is CASSVGPANYGYTF. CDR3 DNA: TGTGCCAGCAGCGTTGGACCAGCTAACTATGGCTACACCTTC.

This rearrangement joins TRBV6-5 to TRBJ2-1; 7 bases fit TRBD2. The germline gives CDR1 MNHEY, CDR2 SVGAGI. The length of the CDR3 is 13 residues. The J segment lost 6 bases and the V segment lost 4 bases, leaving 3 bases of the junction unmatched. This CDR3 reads CASSSTSFNEQFF. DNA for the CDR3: TGTGCCAGCAGTTCGACTAGCTTCAATGAGCAGTTCTTC.